The 6 T cell receptor beta chains reported below all come from one sample, sequenced in a study of chemoradiotherapy in HPV16-positive cancers. Clones were read by immunoSEQ multiplex PCR, and TCRdb kept only the in-frame ones, dropping some. The sample yields over 10,000 clones, around 80% seen once. The biological material was taken from a patient who underwent chemoradiotherapy. Source of these receptors: a human donor with HPV-associated anogenital cancer.

V gene TRBV4-2 combines with J gene TRBJ1-1; D ambiguous. Germline V gene sequence: CDR1 LGHNA, CDR2 YNFKEQ. V was trimmed by 3 bases and J by 1 base, leaving 18 bases between them. The length of the CDR3 is 17 residues. The CDR3 loop reads CASSHSESDGPNTEAFF. The CDR3 DNA follows: TGTGCCAGCAGCCACTCCGAGTCCGACGGGCCGAACACTGAAGCTTTCTTT.

This clone occurred a few times. V is TRBV6-6 and J is TRBJ1-1; possible D gene TRBD1, 5 bases. Between the trimmed V and J ends, which lost 2 bases and 8 bases, there was a span of 12 bases. This CDR3 has 13 amino acids. Germline assignment: CDR1 MNHNY and CDR2 SVGAGI (reference sequence). DNA of the CDR3: TGTGCCAGCAGTTACGACAGAACAATAGAAGCTTTCTTT. It is translated as CASSYDRTIEAFF.

The genes are TRBV4-3 and TRBJ1-2; D call uncertain. This CDR3 has 16 amino acids. Trimming shortened V by 0 bases and J by 8 bases, and 19 bases separated the two germline ends. Germline V gene data show CDR1 as LGHNA and CDR2 as YSLEER. Here the CDR3 DNA reads TGCGCCAGCAGCCAAGAGGGCGCGGGAGAGATTTACGGCTACACCTTC. Translating it yields CASSQEGAGEIYGYTF.

This chain joins TRBV7-2 and TRBJ1-5, with a weak D call TRBD1 (6 bases). CDR3 size: 16 residues. V was shortened by 5 bases and J by 7 bases, with 21 bases between the two germline ends. CDR1 and CDR2 (germline): SGHTA, FQGNSA. CDR3 nucleotide sequence: TGTGCCAGCAGCGCCGGGGGGGACTACAGGGTCCAGCCCCAGCATTTT. This encodes CASSAGGDYRVQPQHF.

This clone was observed once. The V call is TRBV4-2, the J call TRBJ1-1, with D unclear. The germline V and J ends were trimmed by 0 bases and 8 bases, with 10 bases remaining between them. The germline gives CDR1 LGHNA, CDR2 YNFKEQ. The CDR3 totals 13 residues. The CDR3, as DNA: TGTGCCAGCAGCCAAGATGCAGATTTAGAAGCTTTCTTT. It translates to CASSQDADLEAFF.

The CDR3 here is CASRARGSYNEQFF. The CDR3 bases are TGTGCCAGCAGGGCTCGGGGGTCCTACAATGAGCAGTTCTTC. This chain joins TRBV7-2 and TRBJ2-1; perhaps TRBD2 as D (6 bases). The CDR3 length is 14 residues. V was cut by 6 bases and J by 1 base, with 10 bases left in between. Germline values: CDR1 SGHTA, CDR2 FQGNSA. Complete variable domain (other parts from reference TRBV7-2 and TRBJ2-1): GAGVSQSPSNKVTEKGKDVELRCDPISGHTALYWYRQSLGQGLEFLIYFQGNSAPDKSGLPSDRFSAERTGGSVSTLTIQRTQQEDSAVYLCASRARGSYNEQFFGPGTRLTVL.